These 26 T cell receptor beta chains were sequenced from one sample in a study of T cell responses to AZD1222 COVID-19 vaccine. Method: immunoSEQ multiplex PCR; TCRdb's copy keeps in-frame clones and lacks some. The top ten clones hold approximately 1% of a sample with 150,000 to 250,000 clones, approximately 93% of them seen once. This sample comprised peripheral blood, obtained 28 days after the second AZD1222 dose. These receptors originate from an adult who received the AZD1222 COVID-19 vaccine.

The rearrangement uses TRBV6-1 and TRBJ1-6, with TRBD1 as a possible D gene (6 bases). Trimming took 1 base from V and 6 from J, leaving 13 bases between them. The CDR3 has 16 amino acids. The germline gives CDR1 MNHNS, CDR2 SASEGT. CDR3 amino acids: CASSEVSGEGNSPLHF. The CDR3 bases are TGTGCCAGCAGTGAAGTGTCAGGGGAGGGTAATTCACCCCTCCACTTT.

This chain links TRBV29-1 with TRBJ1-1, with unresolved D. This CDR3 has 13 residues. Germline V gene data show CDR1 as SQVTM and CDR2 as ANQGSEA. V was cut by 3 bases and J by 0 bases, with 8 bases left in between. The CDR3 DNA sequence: TGCAGCGTTGAGAAGGGTATGAACACTGAAGCTTTCTTT. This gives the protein CSVEKGMNTEAFF.

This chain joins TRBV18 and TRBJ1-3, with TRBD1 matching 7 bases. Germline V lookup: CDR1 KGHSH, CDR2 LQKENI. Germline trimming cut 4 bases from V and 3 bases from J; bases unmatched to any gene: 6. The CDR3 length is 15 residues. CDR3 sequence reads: CASSLPGTDGNTIYF. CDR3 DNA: TGTGCCAGCTCACTACCCGGGACAGATGGAAACACCATATATTTT.

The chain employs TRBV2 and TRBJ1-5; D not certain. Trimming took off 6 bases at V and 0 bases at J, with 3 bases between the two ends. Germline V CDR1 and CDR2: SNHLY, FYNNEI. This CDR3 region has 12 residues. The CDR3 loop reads CASRDSNQPQHF. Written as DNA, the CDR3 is TGTGCCAGCAGAGATAGCAATCAGCCCCAGCATTTT.

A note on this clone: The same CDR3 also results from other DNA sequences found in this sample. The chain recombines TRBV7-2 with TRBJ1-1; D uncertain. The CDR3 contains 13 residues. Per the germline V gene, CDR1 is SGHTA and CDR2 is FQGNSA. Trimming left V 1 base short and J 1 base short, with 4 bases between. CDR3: CASSLGQNTEAFF. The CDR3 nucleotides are TGTGCCAGCAGCTTAGGGCAGAACACTGAAGCTTTCTTT.

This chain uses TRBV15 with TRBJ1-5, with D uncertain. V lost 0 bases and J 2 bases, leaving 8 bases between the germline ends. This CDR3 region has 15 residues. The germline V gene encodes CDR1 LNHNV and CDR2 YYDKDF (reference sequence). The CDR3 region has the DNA TGTGCCACCAGCAGAGATTTTGGGGGCAATCAGCCCCAGCATTTT. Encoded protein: CATSRDFGGNQPQHF.

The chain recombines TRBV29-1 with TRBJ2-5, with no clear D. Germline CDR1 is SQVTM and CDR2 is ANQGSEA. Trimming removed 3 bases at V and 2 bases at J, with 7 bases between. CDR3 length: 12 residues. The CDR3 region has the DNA TGCAGCGTTGAGAAGCAGCAAGAGACCCAGTACTTC. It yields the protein CSVEKQQETQYF.

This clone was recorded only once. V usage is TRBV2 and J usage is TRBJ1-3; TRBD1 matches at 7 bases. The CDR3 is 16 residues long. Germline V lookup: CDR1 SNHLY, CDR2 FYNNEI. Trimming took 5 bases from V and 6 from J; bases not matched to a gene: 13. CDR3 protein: CASSMFADRVKNTIYF. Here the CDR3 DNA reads TGTGCCAGCAGTATGTTTGCTGACAGGGTGAAAAACACCATATATTTT.

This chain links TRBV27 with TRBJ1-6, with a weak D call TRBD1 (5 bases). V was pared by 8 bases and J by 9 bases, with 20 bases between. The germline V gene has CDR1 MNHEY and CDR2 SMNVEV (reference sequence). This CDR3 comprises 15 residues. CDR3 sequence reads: CASFPLFRGGSPLHF. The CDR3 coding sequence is TGTGCCAGCTTCCCCCTATTTCGGGGCGGTTCACCCCTCCACTTT.

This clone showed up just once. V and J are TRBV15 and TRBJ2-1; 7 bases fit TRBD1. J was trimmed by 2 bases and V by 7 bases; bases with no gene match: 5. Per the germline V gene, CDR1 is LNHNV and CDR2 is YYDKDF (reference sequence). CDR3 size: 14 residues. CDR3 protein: CATTLTGTYNEQFF. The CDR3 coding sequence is TGTGCCACCACCCTGACAGGGACCTACAATGAGCAGTTCTTC.

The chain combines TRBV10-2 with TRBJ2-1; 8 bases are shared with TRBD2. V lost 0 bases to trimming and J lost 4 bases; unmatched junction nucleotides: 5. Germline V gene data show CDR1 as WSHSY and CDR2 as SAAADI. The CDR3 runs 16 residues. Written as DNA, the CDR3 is TGCGCCAGCAGTGAGTCATACGGGGGGGATTACAATGAGCAGTTCTTC. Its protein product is CASSESYGGDYNEQFF.

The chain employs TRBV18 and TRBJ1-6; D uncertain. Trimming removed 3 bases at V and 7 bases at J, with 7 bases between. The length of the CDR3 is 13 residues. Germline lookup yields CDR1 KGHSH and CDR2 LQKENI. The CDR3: CASSPQSNSPLHF. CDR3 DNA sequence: TGTGCCAGCTCACCGCAGAGCAATTCACCCCTCCACTTT.

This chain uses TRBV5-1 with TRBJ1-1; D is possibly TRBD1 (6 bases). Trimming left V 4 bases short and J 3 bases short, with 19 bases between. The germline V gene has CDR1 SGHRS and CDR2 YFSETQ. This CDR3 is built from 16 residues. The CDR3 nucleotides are TGCGCCAGCAGCAGATCATCGGGGGGCGGTCACACTGAAGCTTTCTTT. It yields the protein CASSRSSGGGHTEAFF.

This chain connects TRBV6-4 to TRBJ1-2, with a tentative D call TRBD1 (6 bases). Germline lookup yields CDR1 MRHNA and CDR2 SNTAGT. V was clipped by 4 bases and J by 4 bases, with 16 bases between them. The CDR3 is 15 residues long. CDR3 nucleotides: TGTGCCAGCAGTGCCACCGGGGGCGCAGGCTATGGCTACACCTTC. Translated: CASSATGGAGYGYTF.

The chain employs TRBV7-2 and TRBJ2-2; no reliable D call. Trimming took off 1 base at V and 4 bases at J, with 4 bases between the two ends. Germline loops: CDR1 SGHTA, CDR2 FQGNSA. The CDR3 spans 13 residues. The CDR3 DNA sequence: TGTGCCAGCAGCTTAGAGGGCACCGGGGAGCTGTTTTTT. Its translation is CASSLEGTGELFF.

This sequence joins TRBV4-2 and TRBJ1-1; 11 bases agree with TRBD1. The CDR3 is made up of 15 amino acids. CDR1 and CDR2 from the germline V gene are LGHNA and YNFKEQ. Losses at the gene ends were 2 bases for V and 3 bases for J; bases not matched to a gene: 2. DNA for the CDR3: TGTGCCAGCAGCCAACGGGACAGGGGGGACACTGAAGCTTTCTTT. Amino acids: CASSQRDRGDTEAFF.

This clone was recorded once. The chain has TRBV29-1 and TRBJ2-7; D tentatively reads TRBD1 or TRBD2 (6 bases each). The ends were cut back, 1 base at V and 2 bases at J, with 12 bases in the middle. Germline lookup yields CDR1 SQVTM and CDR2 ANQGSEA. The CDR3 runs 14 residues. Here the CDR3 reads CSVEGGDIPYEQYF. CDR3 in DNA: TGCAGCGTTGAAGGGGGGGACATCCCCTACGAGCAGTACTTC.

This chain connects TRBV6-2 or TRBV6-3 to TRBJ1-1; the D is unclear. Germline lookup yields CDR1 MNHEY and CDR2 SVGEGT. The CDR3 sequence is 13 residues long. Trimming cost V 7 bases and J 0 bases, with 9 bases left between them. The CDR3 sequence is CASTPIMNTEAFF. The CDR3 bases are TGTGCCAGCACCCCCATAATGAACACTGAAGCTTTCTTT.

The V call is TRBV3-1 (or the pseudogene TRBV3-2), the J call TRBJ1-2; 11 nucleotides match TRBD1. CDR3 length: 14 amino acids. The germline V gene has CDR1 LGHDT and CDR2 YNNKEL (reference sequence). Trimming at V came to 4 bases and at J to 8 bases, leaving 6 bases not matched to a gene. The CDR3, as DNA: TGTGCCAGCAGCCCGCGGACAGGGGGCGGGGGCTACACCTTC. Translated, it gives CASSPRTGGGGYTF.

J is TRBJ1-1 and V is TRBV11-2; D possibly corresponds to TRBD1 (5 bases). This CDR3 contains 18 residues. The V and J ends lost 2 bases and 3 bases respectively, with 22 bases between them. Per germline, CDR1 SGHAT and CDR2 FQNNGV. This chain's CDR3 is CASSLILSRRGRDTEAFF. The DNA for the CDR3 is TGTGCCAGCAGCTTAATCTTGAGTCGGAGGGGAAGGGACACTGAAGCTTTCTTT.

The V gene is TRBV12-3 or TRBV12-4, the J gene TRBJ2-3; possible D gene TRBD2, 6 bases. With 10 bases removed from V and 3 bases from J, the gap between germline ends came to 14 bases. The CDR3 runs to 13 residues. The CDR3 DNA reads TGTGCCATAACTAGCCAGTCAACAGATACGCAGTATTTT. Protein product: CAITSQSTDTQYF.

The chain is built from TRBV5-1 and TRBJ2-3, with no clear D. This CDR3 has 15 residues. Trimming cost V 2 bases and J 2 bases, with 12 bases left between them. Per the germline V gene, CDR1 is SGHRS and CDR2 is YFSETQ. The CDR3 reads CASSLNSIFTDTQYF. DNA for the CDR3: TGCGCCAGCAGCTTAAACAGCATCTTCACAGATACGCAGTATTTT. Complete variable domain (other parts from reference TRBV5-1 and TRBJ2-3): KAGVTQTPRYLIKTRGQQVTLSCSPISGHRSVSWYQQTPGQGLQFLFEYFSETQRNKGNFPGRFSGRQFSNSRSEMNVSTLELGDSALYLCASSLNSIFTDTQYFGPGTRLTVL.

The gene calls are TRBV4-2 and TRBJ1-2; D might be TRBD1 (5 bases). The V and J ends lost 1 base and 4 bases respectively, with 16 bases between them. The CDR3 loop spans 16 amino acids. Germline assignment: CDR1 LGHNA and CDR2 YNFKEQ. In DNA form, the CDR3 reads TGTGCCAGCAGCCAAGGGTGGGACGGGGGAGTCTATGGCTACACCTTC. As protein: CASSQGWDGGVYGYTF.

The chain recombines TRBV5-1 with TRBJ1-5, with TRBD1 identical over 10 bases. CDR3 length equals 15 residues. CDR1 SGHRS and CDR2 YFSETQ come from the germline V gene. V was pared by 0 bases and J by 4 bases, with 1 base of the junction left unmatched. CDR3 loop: CASSLEGQGNQPQHF. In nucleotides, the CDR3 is TGCGCCAGCAGCTTGGAGGGACAGGGGAATCAGCCCCAGCATTTT. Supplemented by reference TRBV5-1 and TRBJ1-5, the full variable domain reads KAGVTQTPRYLIKTRGQQVTLSCSPISGHRSVSWYQQTPGQGLQFLFEYFSETQRNKGNFPGRFSGRQFSNSRSEMNVSTLELGDSALYLCASSLEGQGNQPQHFGDGTRLSIL.

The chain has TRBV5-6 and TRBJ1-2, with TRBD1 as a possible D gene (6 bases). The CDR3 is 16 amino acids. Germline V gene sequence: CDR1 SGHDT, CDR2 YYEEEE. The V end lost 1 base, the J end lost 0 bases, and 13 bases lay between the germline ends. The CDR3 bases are TGTGCCAGCAGCTTGTTGGGGGCCCGAGCTAACTATGGCTACACCTTC. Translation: CASSLLGARANYGYTF.

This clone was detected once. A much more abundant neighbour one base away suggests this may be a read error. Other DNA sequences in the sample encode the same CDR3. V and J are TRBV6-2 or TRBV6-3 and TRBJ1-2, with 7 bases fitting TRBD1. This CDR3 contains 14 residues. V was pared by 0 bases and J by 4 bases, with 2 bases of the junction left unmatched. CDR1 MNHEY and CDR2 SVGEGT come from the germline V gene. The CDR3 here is CASSYSGQTYGYTF. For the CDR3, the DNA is TGTGCCAGCAGTTACTCGGGACAGACCTATGGCTACACCTTC.